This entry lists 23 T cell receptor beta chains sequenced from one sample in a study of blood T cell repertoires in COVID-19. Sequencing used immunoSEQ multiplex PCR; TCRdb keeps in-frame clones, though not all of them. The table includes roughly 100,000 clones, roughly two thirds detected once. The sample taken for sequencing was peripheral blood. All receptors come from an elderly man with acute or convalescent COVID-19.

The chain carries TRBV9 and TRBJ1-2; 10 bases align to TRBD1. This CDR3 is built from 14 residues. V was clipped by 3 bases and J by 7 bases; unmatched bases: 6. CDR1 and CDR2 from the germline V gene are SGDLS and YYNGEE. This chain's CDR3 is CASSAVDRGLGYTF. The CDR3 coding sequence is TGTGCCAGCAGCGCGGTAGACAGGGGGCTTGGCTACACCTTC. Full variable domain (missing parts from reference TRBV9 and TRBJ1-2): DSGVTQTPKHLITATGQRVTLRCSPRSGDLSVYWYQQSLDQGLQFLIQYYNGEERAKGNILERFSAQQFPDLHSELNLSSLELGDSALYFCASSAVDRGLGYTFGSGTRLTVV.

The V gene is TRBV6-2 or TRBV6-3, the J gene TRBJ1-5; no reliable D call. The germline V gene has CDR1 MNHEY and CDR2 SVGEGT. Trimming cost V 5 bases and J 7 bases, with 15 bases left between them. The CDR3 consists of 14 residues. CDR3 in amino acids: CASSDYTEGQPQHF. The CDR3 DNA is TGTGCCAGCAGTGACTACACTGAGGGCCAGCCCCAGCATTTT.

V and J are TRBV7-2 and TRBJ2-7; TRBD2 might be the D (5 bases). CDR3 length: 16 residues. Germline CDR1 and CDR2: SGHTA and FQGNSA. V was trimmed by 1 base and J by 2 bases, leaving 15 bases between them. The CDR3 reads CASSLVPTGSPYEQYF. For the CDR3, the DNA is TGTGCCAGCAGCTTAGTCCCGACGGGGTCCCCCTACGAGCAGTACTTC.

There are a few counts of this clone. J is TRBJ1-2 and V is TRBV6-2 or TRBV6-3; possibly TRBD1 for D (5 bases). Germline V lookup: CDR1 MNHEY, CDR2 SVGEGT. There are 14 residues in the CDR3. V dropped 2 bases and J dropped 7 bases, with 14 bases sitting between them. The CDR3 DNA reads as TGTGCCAGCAGTTACCTCCGGGGGGGAGCTGGCTACACCTTC. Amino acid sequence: CASSYLRGGAGYTF.

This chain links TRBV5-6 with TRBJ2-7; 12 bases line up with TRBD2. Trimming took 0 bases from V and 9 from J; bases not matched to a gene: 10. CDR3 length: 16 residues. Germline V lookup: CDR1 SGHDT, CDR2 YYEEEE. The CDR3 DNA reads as TGTGCCAGCAGCTTGGGGACTAGCGGGGTCTGGGGTGGGCAGTACTTC. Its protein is CASSLGTSGVWGGQYF.

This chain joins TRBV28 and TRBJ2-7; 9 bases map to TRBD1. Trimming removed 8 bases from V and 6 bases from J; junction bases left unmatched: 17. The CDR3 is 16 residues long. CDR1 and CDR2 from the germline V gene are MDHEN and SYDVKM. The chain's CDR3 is CASGGKWKGQGGEQYF. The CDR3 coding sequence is TGTGCCAGCGGGGGTAAATGGAAGGGACAGGGTGGCGAGCAGTACTTC.

The CDR3 bases are TGTGCCAGCTCCTGGGGACACTCGACCGTTGACACCGGGGAGCTGTTTTTT. Its protein product is CASSWGHSTVDTGELFF. The V gene is TRBV18, the J gene TRBJ2-2, with D possibly TRBD1 on 6 matching bases. V shed 6 bases and J shed 3 bases, with 20 bases lying between them. Germline-derived CDR1 and CDR2 are KGHSH and LQKENI. The CDR3 runs 17 residues.

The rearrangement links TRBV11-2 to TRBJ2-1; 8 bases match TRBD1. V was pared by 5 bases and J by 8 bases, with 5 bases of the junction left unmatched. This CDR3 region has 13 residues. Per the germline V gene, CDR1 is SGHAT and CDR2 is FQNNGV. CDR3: CASSARTGYEQFF. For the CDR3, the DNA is TGTGCCAGCAGCGCCAGGACAGGGTATGAGCAGTTCTTC.

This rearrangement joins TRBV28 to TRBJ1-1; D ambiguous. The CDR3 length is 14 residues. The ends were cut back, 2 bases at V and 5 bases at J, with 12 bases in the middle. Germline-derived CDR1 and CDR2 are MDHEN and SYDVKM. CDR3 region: CASSLAGRGTEAFF. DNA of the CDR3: TGTGCCAGCAGTTTAGCCGGAAGAGGAACTGAAGCTTTCTTT. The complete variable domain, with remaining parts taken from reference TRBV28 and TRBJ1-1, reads DVKVTQSSRYLVKRTGEKVFLECVQDMDHENMFWYRQDPGLGLRLIYFSYDVKMKEKGDIPEGYSVSREKKERFSLILESASTNQTSMYLCASSLAGRGTEAFFGQGTRLTVV.

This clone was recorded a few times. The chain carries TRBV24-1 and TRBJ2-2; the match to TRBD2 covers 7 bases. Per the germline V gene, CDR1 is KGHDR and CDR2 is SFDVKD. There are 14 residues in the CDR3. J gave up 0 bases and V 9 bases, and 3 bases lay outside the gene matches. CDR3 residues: CATEGGTNTGELFF. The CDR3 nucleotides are TGTGCCACCGAGGGAGGGACGAACACCGGGGAGCTGTTTTTT.

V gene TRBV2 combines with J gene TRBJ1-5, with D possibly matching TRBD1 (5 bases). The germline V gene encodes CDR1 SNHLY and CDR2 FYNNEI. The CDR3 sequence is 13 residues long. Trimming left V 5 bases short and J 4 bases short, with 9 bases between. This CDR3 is CASSPGENQPQHF. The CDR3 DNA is TGTGCCAGCAGTCCGGGGGAGAATCAGCCCCAGCATTTT.

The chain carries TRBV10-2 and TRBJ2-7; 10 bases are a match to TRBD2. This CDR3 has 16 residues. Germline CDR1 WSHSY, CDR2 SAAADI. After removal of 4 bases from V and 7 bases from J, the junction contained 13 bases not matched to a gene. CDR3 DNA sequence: TGCGCCAGCAGTGCCGACAGCGGGAGGGCCTTGGGGGAGCAGTACTTC. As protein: CASSADSGRALGEQYF.

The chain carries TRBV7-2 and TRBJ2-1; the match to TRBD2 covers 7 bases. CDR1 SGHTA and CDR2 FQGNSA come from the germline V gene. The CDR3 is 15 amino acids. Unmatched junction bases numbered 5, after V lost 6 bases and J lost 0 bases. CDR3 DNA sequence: TGTGCCAGCAGTGCTAGCGGTAGCTCCTACAATGAGCAGTTCTTC. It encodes CASSASGSSYNEQFF.

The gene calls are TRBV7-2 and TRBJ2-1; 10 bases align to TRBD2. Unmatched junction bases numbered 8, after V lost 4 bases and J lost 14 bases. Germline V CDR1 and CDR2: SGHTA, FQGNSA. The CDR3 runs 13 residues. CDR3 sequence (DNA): TGTGCCAGCAGCTACGGGACTAGCGAGAGGAAGTTCTTC. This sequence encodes CASSYGTSERKFF.

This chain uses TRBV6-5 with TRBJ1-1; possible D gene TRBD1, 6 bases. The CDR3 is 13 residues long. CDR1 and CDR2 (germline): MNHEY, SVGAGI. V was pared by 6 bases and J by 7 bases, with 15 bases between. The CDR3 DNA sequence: TGTGCCAGCAGCACAGGGTTCGAAGGTGAAGCTTTCTTT. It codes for CASSTGFEGEAFF.

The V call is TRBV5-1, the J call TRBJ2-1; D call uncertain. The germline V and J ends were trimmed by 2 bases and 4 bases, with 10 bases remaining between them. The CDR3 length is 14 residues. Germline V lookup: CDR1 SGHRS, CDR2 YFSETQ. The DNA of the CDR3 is TGCGCCAGCAGCTTTGACACCCCTTACAATGAGCAGTTCTTC. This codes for CASSFDTPYNEQFF. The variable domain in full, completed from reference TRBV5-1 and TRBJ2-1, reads KAGVTQTPRYLIKTRGQQVTLSCSPISGHRSVSWYQQTPGQGLQFLFEYFSETQRNKGNFPGRFSGRQFSNSRSEMNVSTLELGDSALYLCASSFDTPYNEQFFGPGTRLTVL.

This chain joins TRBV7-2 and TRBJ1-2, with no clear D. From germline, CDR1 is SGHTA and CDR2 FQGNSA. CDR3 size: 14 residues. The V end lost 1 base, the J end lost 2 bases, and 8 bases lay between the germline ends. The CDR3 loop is CASSLDGGNYGYTF. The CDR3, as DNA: TGTGCCAGCAGCTTAGACGGAGGGAACTATGGCTACACCTTC.

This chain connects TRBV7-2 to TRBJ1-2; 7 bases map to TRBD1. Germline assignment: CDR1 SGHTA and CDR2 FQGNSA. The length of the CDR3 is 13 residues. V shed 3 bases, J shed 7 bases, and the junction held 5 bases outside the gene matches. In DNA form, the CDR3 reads TGTGCCAGCAGCTTGGAAGGGGGCTCTGGCTACACCTTC. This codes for CASSLEGGSGYTF.

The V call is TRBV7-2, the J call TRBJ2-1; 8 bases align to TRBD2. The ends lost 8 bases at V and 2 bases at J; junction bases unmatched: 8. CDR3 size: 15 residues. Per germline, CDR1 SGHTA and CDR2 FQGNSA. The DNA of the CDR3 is TGTGCCAGCTTCCAGGGGCGGGGGGCCTACAATGAGCAGTTCTTC. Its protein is CASFQGRGAYNEQFF.

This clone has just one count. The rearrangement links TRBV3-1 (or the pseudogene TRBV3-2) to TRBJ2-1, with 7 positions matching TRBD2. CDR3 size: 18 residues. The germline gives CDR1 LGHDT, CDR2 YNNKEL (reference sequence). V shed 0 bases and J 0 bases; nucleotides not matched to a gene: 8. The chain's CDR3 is CASSQDRTGGSSYNEQFF. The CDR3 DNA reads TGTGCCAGCAGCCAAGATCGAACGGGGGGAAGCTCCTACAATGAGCAGTTCTTC.

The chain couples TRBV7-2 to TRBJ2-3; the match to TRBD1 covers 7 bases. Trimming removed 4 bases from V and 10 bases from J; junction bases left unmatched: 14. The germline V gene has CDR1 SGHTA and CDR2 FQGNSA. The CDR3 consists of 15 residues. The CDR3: CASSYTTGTEEPQYF. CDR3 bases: TGTGCCAGCAGCTACACGACCGGGACAGAAGAGCCGCAGTATTTT.

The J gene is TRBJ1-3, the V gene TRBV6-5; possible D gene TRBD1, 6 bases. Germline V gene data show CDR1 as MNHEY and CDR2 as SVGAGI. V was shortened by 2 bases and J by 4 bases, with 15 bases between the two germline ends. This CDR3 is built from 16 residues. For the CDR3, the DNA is TGTGCCAGCAGTTACGACGGACAGAAGACCGGAAACACCATATATTTT. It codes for CASSYDGQKTGNTIYF.

The CDR3, as DNA: TGTGCCAGCAGTTCCGGGACTAGCGGGAGTAAGCAGTACTTC. It encodes CASSSGTSGSKQYF. This sequence joins TRBV6-5 and TRBJ2-7, with TRBD2 matching 14 bases. The J segment lost 8 bases and the V segment lost 4 bases, leaving 4 bases of the junction unmatched. Germline V lookup: CDR1 MNHEY, CDR2 SVGAGI. The CDR3 extends over 14 amino acids.